This T cell receptor (beta chain) originates from a study of OX40 agonist ivuxolimab in advanced cancers. Study details: Patients were 65% to 85% male with ages about 23 to 79, mean 60. Prior therapy, whether anti-PD-1, anti-PD-L1 or anti-CTLA-4, was allowed, and approximately 37% had some. Partial responses, seen in three patients, involved one hepatocellular carcinoma and two cutaneous melanomas.

Assay used: immunoSEQ multiplex PCR; TCRdb lists only in-frame clones, some missing. This table has 35,000 to 45,000 clones, approximately 83% appearing once. CDR1 and CDR2 (germline): KGHSH, LQKENI. The CDR3 length is 15 residues. Trimming stripped 0 bases from V and 0 bases from J, with 9 bases between. The clonotype originates from an adult with an advanced solid tumor such as melanoma, head and neck, liver or kidney cancer. This sample comprised CD4+ or CD8+ T cells sorted from blood, obtained in a trial of the OX40 agonist ivuxolimab. This chain uses TRBV18 with TRBJ2-7; D is perhaps TRBD2 (5 bases). The CDR3 DNA follows: TGTGCCAGCTCACCACCGGAGGAAAGCTCCTACGAGCAGTACTTC. Amino acids: CASSPPEESSYEQYF.